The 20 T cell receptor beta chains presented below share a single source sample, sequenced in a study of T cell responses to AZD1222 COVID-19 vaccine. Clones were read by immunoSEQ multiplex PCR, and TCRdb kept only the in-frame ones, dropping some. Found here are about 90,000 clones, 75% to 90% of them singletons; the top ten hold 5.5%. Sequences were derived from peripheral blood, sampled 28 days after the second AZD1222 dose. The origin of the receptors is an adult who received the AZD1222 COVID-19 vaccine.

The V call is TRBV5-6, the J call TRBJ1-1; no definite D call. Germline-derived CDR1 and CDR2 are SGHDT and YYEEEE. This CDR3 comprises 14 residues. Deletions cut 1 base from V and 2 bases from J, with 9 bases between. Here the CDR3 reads CASSLRSRNTEAFF. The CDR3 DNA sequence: TGTGCCAGCAGCTTGCGCAGCCGAAACACTGAAGCTTTCTTT.

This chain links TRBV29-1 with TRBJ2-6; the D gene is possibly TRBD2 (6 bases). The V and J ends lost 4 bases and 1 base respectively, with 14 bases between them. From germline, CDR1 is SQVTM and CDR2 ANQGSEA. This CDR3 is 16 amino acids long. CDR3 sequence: CSVVGGVSSGANVLTF. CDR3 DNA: TGCAGCGTTGTGGGGGGTGTTTCATCTGGGGCCAACGTCCTGACTTTC.

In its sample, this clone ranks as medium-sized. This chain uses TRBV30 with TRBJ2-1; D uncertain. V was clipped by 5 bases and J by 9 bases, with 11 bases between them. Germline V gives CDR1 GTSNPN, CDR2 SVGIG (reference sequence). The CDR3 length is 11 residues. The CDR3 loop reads CAWGLSGEQFF. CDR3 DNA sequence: TGTGCCTGGGGCCTTTCGGGTGAGCAGTTCTTC.

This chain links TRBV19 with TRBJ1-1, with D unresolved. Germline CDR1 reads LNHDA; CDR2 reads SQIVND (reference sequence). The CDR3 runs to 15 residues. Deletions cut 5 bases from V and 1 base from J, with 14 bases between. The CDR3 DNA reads TGTGCCAGTAGTGGACCCTCCTGGGAGAACACTGAAGCTTTCTTT. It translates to CASSGPSWENTEAFF.

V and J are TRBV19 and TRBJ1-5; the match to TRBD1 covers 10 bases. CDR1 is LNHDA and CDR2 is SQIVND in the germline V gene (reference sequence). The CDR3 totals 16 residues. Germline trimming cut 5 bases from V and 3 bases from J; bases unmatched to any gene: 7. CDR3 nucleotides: TGTGCCAGTAGTGGGCGGGACAGGGGCTACAATCAGCCCCAGCATTTT. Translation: CASSGRDRGYNQPQHF.

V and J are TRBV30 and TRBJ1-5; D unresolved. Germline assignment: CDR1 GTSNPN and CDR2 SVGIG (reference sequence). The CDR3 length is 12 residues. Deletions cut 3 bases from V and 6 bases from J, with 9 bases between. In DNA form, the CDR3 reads TGTGCCTGGAGCATAGGGAGTCAGCCCCAGCATTTT. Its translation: CAWSIGSQPQHF. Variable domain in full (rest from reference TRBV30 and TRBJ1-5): SQTIHQWPATLVQPVGSPLSLECTVEGTSNPNLYWYRQAAGRGLQLLFYSVGIGQISSEVPQNLSASRPQDRQFILSSKKLLLSDSGFYLCAWSIGSQPQHFGDGTRLSIL.

The CDR3 bases are TGCGCCAGCAGCGGAGGGGGTACCAAAAACATTCAGTACTTC. Translation: CASSGGGTKNIQYF. The chain uses TRBV5-1 and TRBJ2-4; D tentatively reads TRBD1 or TRBD2 (6 bases each). The CDR3 has 14 residues. CDR1 and CDR2 (germline): SGHRS, YFSETQ. The V and J ends lost 4 bases and 2 bases respectively, with 10 bases between them.

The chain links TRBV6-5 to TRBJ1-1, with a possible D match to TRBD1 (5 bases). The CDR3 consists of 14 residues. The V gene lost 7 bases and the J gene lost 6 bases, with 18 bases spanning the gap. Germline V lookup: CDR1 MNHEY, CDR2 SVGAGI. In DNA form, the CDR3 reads TGTGCCAGCATCCGGGACCGGGGCAAGGCTGAAGCTTTCTTT. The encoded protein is CASIRDRGKAEAFF.

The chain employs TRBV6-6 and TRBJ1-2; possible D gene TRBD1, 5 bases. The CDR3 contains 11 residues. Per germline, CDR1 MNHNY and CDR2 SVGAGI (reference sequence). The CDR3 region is CAGGGDYGYTF. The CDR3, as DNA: TGTGCGGGGGGTGGGGATTATGGCTACACCTTC.

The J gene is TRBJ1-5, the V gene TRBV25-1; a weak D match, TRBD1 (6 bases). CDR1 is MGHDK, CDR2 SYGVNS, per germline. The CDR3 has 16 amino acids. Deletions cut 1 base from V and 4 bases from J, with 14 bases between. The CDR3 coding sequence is TGTGCCAGCAGTGAATCAAGGGGGACTCGTAATCAGCCCCAGCATTTT. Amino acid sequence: CASSESRGTRNQPQHF.

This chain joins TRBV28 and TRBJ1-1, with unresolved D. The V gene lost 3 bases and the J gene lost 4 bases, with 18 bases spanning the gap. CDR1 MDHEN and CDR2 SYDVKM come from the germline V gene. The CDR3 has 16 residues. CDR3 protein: CASSFPGSLGVTEAFF. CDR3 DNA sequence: TGTGCCAGCAGTTTTCCGGGTTCCCTCGGGGTCACTGAAGCTTTCTTT.

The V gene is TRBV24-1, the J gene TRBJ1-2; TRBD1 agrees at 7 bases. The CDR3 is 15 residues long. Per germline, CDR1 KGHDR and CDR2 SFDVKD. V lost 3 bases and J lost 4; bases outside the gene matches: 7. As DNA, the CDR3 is TGTGCCACCAGTGATCCCACAGGGGCCAGCTATGGCTACACCTTC. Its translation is CATSDPTGASYGYTF.

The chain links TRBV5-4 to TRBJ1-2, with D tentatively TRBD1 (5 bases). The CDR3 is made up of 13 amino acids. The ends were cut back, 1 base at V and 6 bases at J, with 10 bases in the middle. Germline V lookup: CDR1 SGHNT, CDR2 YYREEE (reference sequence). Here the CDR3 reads CASSLWGIDGYTF. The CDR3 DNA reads TGTGCCAGCAGCTTGTGGGGGATTGATGGCTACACCTTC.

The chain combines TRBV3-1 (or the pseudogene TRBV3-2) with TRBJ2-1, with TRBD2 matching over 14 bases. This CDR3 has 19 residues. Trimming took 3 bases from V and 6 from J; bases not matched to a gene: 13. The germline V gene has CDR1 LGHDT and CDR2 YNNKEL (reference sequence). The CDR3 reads CASSHRLAGGQFRVNEQFF. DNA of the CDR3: TGTGCCAGCAGCCACCGACTAGCGGGGGGGCAATTTAGGGTCAATGAGCAGTTCTTC.

In DNA, the CDR3 is TGTGCCAGTAGAGCAACGTTAAGGGACGGCTACACCTTC. Its translation is CASRATLRDGYTF. This chain uses TRBV19 with TRBJ1-2; perhaps TRBD1 as D (5 bases). This CDR3 comprises 13 residues. Trimming left V 6 bases short and J 8 bases short, with 16 bases between. Per germline, CDR1 LNHDA and CDR2 SQIVND (reference sequence).

The CDR3, as DNA: TGTGCCAGCAGCACCTGGAGGGATGGCTACACCTTC. This gives the protein CASSTWRDGYTF. The chain is built from TRBV9 and TRBJ1-2; D remains unclear. Germline lookup yields CDR1 SGDLS and CDR2 YYNGEE. V was cut by 4 bases and J by 6 bases, with 10 bases left in between. The CDR3 runs to 12 residues.

The CDR3 DNA sequence: TGTGCCAGCAGCGTACTCCACAATGAGCAGTTCTTC. It is translated as CASSVLHNEQFF. The genes are TRBV11-2 and TRBJ2-1, with no clear D. The germline CDR1 and CDR2 sequences are SGHAT and FQNNGV. The CDR3 extends over 12 amino acids. Trimming removed 5 bases at V and 5 bases at J, with 7 bases between.

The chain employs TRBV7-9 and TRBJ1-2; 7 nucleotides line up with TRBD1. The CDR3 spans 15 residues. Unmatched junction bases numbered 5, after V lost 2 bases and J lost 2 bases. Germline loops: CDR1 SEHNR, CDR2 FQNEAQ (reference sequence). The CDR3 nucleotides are TGTGCCAGCAGCTTATCGGGACAGCCGAACTATGGCTACACCTTC. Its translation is CASSLSGQPNYGYTF.

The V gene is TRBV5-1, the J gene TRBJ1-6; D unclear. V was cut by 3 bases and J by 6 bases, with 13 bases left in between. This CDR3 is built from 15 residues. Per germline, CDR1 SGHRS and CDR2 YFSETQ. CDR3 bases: TGCGCCAGCAGCTGGGCGGAGGGTGGTAATTCACCCCTCCACTTT. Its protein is CASSWAEGGNSPLHF.

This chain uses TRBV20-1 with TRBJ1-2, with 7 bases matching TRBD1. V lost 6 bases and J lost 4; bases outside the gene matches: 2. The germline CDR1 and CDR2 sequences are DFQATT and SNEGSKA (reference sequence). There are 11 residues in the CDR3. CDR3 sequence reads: CSARTGYGYTF. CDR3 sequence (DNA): TGCAGTGCCAGGACAGGCTATGGCTACACCTTC.